This TCR beta chain comes out of a study of blood T cell repertoires in COVID-19. Study in general: Samples taken during acute and convalescent COVID-19 were collected in the United States, Italy and Spain.

J gave up 9 bases and V 5 bases, and 13 bases lay outside the gene matches. The germline gives CDR1 SGHVS, CDR2 FQNEAQ. The CDR3 extends over 16 amino acids. Original processing notes: Estimated nucleated cell counts came from reference gene primer amplification. Sequenced by immunoSEQ multiplex PCR; TCRdb stores in-frame clones only, minus some. The V and J calls and clone size are taken from that table; D and trimming were inferred from the DNA. The table has approximately 210,000 clones, approximately 86% seen once; the top ten hold 0.55% to 0.75%. Sequencing was performed on peripheral blood. The source is a man aged 35 to 55 with acute or convalescent COVID-19. The chain recombines TRBV7-8 with TRBJ1-6; 7 nucleotides line up with TRBD1. The CDR3 sequence is CASSPQAAGGGSPLHF. CDR3 nucleotide sequence: TGTGCCAGCAGCCCCCAGGCGGCAGGGGGAGGTTCACCCCTCCACTTT.